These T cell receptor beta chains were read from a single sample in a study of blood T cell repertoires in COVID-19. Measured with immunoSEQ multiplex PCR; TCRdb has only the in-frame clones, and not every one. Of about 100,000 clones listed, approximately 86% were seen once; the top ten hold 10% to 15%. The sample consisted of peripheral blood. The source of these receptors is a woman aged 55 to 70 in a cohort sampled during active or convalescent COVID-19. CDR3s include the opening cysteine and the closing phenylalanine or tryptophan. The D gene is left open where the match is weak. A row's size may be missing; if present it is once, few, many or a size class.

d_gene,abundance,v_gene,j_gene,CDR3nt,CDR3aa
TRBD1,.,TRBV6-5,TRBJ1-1,TGTGCCAGCAGTTCCGGGACAGGGGGATGGGCGGATGAAGCTTTCTTT,CASSSGTGGWADEAFF
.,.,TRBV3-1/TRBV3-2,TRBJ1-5,TGTGCCAGCAGCGGCACAGGGAACAATCAGCCCCAGCATTTT,CASSGTGNNQPQHF
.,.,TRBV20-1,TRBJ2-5,TGCAGTGCTAGTGTGACTGCACAAGAGACCCAGTACTTC,CSASVTAQETQYF
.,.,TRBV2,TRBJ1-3,TGTGCCAGCAGTGAAGGTCAGGCCAACTCTGGAAACACCATATATTTT,CASSEGQANSGNTIYF
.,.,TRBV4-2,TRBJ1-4,TGTGCCAGCAGCCAAGAGCGGGGTTCCAATGAAAAACTGTTTTTT,CASSQERGSNEKLFF
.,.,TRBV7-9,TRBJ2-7,TGTGCCAGCAGCCAATCCCAGGGCGAGCAGTACTTC,CASSQSQGEQYF
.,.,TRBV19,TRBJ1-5,TGTGCCAGTAGCGCTACAGGTAATGGCAATCAGCCCCAGCATTTT,CASSATGNGNQPQHF
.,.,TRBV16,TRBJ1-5,TGTGCCAGCAGCCAATCGAGAGGGAACAATCAGCCCCAGCATTTT,CASSQSRGNNQPQHF
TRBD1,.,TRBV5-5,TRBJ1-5,TGTGCCAGCAGCTTGGGGGGACAGGAACGGAATCAGCCCCAGCATTTT,CASSLGGQERNQPQHF
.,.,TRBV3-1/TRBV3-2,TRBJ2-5,TGTGCCAGCAGCCATCGGGGGCAAGAGACCCAGTACTTC,CASSHRGQETQYF
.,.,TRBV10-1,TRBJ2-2,TGCGCCAGCAGTGAGAAGGGAGTAGGGCGCACCGGGGAGCTGTTTTTT,CASSEKGVGRTGELFF
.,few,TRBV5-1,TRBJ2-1,TGCGCCAGCAGCCAGGACATAAGGCAGTTCTTC,CASSQDIRQFF
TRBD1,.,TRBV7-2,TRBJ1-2,TGTGCCAGCAGCTTAGCGCGACAGGACAGGGGCTACACCTTC,CASSLARQDRGYTF
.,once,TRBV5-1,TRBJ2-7,TGCGCCAGCAGCCCGGGAGGGGGCGTCAAGATTTACGAGCAGTACTTC,CASSPGGGVKIYEQYF
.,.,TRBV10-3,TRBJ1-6,TGTGCCATCAGTGGCTACCCACGGGGGATTAATTCACCCCTCCACTTT,CAISGYPRGINSPLHF
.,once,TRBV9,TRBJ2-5,TGTGCCAGCAGCCGTTCCCAGGAGACCCAGTACTTC,CASSRSQETQYF
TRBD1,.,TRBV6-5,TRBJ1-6,TGTGCCAGCACTTTACGGGACAGGGAAGTTTCACCCCTCCACTTT,CASTLRDREVSPLHF
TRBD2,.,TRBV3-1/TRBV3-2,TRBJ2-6,TGTGCCAGCAGCCAAGATCTTACGGGAGGGTCGGCCCTGACTTTC,CASSQDLTGGSALTF
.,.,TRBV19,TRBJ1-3,TGTGCCAGTAGTATTATTGACAGATCTGGAAACACCATATATTTT,CASSIIDRSGNTIYF
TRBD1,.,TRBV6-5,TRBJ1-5,TGTGCCAGCAGCTTGGGACAGGGTAGCAATCAGCCCCAGCATTTT,CASSLGQGSNQPQHF
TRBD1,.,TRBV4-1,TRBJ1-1,TGCGCCAGCAGCCAAACAGGGGGTTTTCTCTCGAACACTGAAGCTTTCTTT,CASSQTGGFLSNTEAFF
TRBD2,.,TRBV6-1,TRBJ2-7,TGTGCCAGCAGTGAATGGGGGGGTAGACTTTACGAGCAGTACTTC,CASSEWGGRLYEQYF
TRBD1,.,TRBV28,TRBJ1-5,TGTGCCAGCAGACGACAGGGGGAAAATCAGCCCCAGCATTTT,CASRRQGENQPQHF
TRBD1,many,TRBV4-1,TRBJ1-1,TGCGCCAGCAGCTTCGGAACAGGGGGAAGCGATGAAGCTTTCTTT,CASSFGTGGSDEAFF
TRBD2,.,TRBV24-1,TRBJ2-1,TGTGCCACCAGTGATCCCATCCTAGCGGGGAACAATGAGCAGTTCTTC,CATSDPILAGNNEQFF
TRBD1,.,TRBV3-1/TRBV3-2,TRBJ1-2,TGTGCCACCGGACAGGGGGCTGAGGGCTACACCTTC,CATGQGAEGYTF
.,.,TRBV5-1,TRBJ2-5,TGCGCCAGCAGCTTGGTCTCGTCCCAAGAGACCCAGTACTTC,CASSLVSSQETQYF
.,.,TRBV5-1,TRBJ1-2,TGCGCCAGCAGGGACCACCGGGACACCTTCTATGGCTACACCTTC,CASRDHRDTFYGYTF
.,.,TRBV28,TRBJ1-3,TGTGCCAGCAGCGTCGGACAGATCTCTGGAAACACCATATATTTT,CASSVGQISGNTIYF
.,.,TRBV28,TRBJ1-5,TGTGCCAGCAGTCCCCTAAAGGCAGGGGAGCATTTT,CASSPLKAGEHF
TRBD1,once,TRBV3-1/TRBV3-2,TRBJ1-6,TGTGCCAGCAGCCAGACAACAGGGGGACGTAATTCACCCCTCCACTTT,CASSQTTGGRNSPLHF
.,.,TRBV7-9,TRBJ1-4,TGTGCCAGCAGCTTAGTTTCGAGCGTGCATGAAAAACTGTTTTTT,CASSLVSSVHEKLFF
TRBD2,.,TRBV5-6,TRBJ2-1,TGTGCCAGCAGCTTGGCCAGCCTGCCCGGGGGGGAGCAGTTCTTC,CASSLASLPGGEQFF
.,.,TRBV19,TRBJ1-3,TGTGCCAGTAGTATAGCCTCGGCAGGGCCTGGAAACACCATATATTTT,CASSIASAGPGNTIYF
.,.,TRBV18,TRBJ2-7,TGTGCCAGCTCACCGGGGCAGGATAGCTCCTACGAGCAGTACTTC,CASSPGQDSSYEQYF
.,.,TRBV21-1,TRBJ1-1,TGTGCCAGCAGCAAATTTCCTAGGTGTACAGGGGAAGGGAACACTGAAGCTTTCTTT,CASSKFPRCTGEGNTEAFF
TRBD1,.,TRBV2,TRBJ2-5,TGTGCCAGCAGTGATCCCCGGGACAGCCCTCGGGAGACCCAGTACTTC,CASSDPRDSPRETQYF
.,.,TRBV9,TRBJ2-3,TGTGCCAGCAGCGTTAAACAGACAGATACGCAGTATTTT,CASSVKQTDTQYF
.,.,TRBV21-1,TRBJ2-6,TGTGCCAGCAACAAAGAGGAGGGTTTTAATCCATCTGGGGCCAACGTCCTGACTTTC,CASNKEEGFNPSGANVLTF
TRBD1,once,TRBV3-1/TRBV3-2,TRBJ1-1,TGTGCCAGCAGCCAAGTCGACAGGGGGTTAGTGAACACTGAAGCTTTCTTT,CASSQVDRGLVNTEAFF
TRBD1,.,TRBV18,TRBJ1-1,TGTGCCAGCTCACCAGGGACAGGGGCGGGTGAAGCTTTCTTT,CASSPGTGAGEAFF
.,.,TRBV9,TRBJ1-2,TGTGCCAGCAGCGCAGGGGACGGGGGCTACACCTTC,CASSAGDGGYTF